This T cell receptor beta chain emerged from a study of cytomegalovirus exposure and HLA in healthy donors. Study-level background: Approximately 85 million unique TCRs from HLA-typed donors made up an early data release.

The study ran its PCR with 60 Vbeta and 13 Jbeta primers. Sequencing was performed with immunoSEQ multiplex PCR; in TCRdb, only in-frame clones are kept and a portion is missing. The sample holds roughly 140,000 clones; roughly 74% are singletons and the top ten take approximately 5.6%. Looked up from germline, CDR1 is SGHRS and CDR2 is YFSETQ. This CDR3 spans 16 amino acids. V shed 1 base, J shed 6 bases, and the junction held 5 bases outside the gene matches. The chain carries TRBV5-1 and TRBJ2-1; 12 bases are shared with TRBD2. This TCR was sampled from a woman in her 40s in good health and CMV-seropositive. The sequenced sample was PBMCs. CDR3 DNA: TGCGCCAGCAGCTTGCCCCGACTAGCGGGAGCCAATGAGCAGTTCTTC. Its protein is CASSLPRLAGANEQFF.